This T cell receptor (beta chain) was sequenced in a study of cytomegalovirus exposure and HLA in healthy donors. The approximately 130-subject validation cohort, separate from the 666-subject first cohort, included the donors. Study-level points and caveats: Reported performance of the classifier showed diagnosis of cytomegalovirus status with high specificity and sensitivity. Across donors, most TCRs were seen rarely, yet some public ones were widespread. Associated with cytomegalovirus, according to the listing, were approximately 160 TCR beta chains.

About this clone itself: Its antigen is unidentified.

V gave up 5 bases and J gave up 1 base, with 8 bases separating them. This CDR3 spans 13 amino acids. Germline lookup yields CDR1 PRHDT and CDR2 FYEKMQ (reference sequence). Repertoires were generated with immunoSEQ multiplex PCR, while TCRdb's copy carries only in-frame clones and drops some. Altogether some 240,000 clones are present, approximately 87% being singletons, with the ten largest covering around 5.4%. The sequence was collected from a woman under 30 in good health and CMV-seronegative. V is TRBV13 and J is TRBJ1-1; tentatively, D is TRBD1 (5 bases). Specimen: PBMCs. The CDR3 DNA follows: TGTGCCAGCAGCCGAGACAGGAACACTGAAGCTTTCTTT. As protein: CASSRDRNTEAFF.